The clone carrying this T cell receptor (beta chain) occurred a few times. Its antigen is undetermined. The record originates from a study of identical twins. TCRdb used MiXCR to reprocess the 5' RACE reads, holding one entry per CDR3 protein. The sample lists around 960,000 distinct CDR3 sequences, 9% to 15% seen once, with about 1.6% in the top ten. Findings and limits, study-wide: One should note that invariant MAIT and iNKT cells could partly confound zero-insertion analyses. Cross-sectional statistical analysis, not tracking of the same donors, underpinned the conclusions.

Germline assignment: CDR1 ENHRY and CDR2 SYGVKD. Trimming took off 7 bases at V and 8 bases at J, with 9 bases between the two ends. The CDR3 is 12 residues long. This sample also belongs to another study, concerning yellow fever vaccine responses in identical twins.

The source of this sequence is a woman younger than 30 in good health. The chain recombines TRBV10-3 with TRBJ1-6, with D uncertain. The sequenced sample was PBMCs. The CDR3 bases are TGTGCCATCAAGGCGGCCGATTCACCCCTCCACTTT. Amino acids: CAIKAADSPLHF.